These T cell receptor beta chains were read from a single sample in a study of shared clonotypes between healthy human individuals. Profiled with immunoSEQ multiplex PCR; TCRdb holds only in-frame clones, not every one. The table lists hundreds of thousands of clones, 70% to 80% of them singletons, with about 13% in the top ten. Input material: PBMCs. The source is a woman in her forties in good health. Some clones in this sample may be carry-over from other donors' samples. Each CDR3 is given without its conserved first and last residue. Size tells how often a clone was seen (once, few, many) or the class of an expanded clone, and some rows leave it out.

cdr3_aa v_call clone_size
ASSQDREETQY TRBV19 .
AWTLTGEAPNYGYT TRBV30 .
ASTRGTYNEQF TRBV28 .
ASSPGTGGRPQH TRBV7-8 .
ASSSASDTQY TRBV7-2 .
VWSVSPQGTHYGYT TRBV30 once
AIRPGQGAETQY TRBV10-3 .
AWSGDPLSYGYT TRBV30 .
ASKATGDSSTDTQY TRBV2 .
ASSPGTTVYEQY TRBV28 .
ASSLLAGAQETQY TRBV6-4 many
ASSPTEGSGANVLT TRBV18 .
ASRQNTDTQY TRBV5-1 once
AVMVPTNYGYT TRBV28 many
ASSLDTNSPLH TRBV5-4 .
ASSLYDRGWTGELF TRBV11-2 .
ATSMPGAEAF TRBV15 .
ASSPGGAGGNTGELF TRBV7-2 .
ASSPNPGQVYEQY TRBV19 .
ASSYSLNSGANVLT TRBV6-5 .
AWSARLENEQF TRBV30 once
ASTRGSTEAF TRBV28 .
ASSEEGTIDHT TRBV5-1 few
ASSLRRPYGYT TRBV5-1 .
ASSESDKKTGSQQY TRBV10-1 .
ASSAQGLAVSGELF TRBV5-4 .
ASSLDQGQPQH TRBV5-1 .
ASRGGPGEKLF TRBV2 .
ASYPPSSGVHDTQY TRBV2 .
ASSPRRDRYSNTGELF TRBV18 .
ASSLAPRDTQY TRBV7-6 .
ASSLVGSGANVLT TRBV7-3 .
ASSRGLADLYEQY TRBV18 once
ASSYGGSRNTEAF TRBV10-2 once
ASSYSRAGDNEKLF TRBV6-5 .
ASSWTPGGETQY TRBV11-2 .
ASSSHLTSTDTQY TRBV27 .
ASSPRGIGPDTQY TRBV11-3 once
ACSGTGGPEAF TRBV30 .
ASSAGTGGEKLF TRBV7-2 .
ASSSDLNEKLF TRBV7-9 once
ASSSPGGNEQF TRBV19 few
ASSFIPASGSYEQY TRBV28 .
ASSPFMGLLYNEQF TRBV7-9 .
ASSLREILARNTGELF TRBV5-8 .
ASSYTTGWSYEQY TRBV7-8 .
ASSEGADYEQY TRBV6-1 .
ASSLEDRGSSTEAF TRBV7-2 .
ASSPTGVRTNEKLF TRBV4-1 many
ASTIRARGTVGQF TRBV28 .
ASSYGTVNTEAF TRBV7-9 .
ASSLIWSQETQY TRBV7-2 once
ASSLRTEAF TRBV7-9 .